The next 22 T cell receptor beta chains were all read from a single sample in a study of T cell responses to AZD1222 COVID-19 vaccine (dated by TCRdb to 2020 to 2022). The time point label, read with the paper, signifies: about 28 days (+/-7) after the second vaccine dose. This sample's treatment or condition label indicates: meningococcal conjugate vaccine given as trial control. Libraries were prepared through the immunoSEQ multiplex PCR assay. As stored in TCRdb, this immuneACCESS dataset retains in-frame rearrangements with V and J assigned. A fraction of the clones does not appear; measured against another copy, unresolved V genes explain less than half of the discrepancy, and the remainder lacks a known reason. This sample lists some 180,000 clones; more than 80% were detected once. Of the sample, 3.5% to 4% falls within the top ten clones. Sequencing was performed on peripheral blood, taken 28 days after the second dose of the MenACWY control vaccine. The receptors shown here come from an adult who received the MenACWY meningococcal vaccine as a control.

The chain has TRBV28 and TRBJ1-5; 8 positions match TRBD1. V lost 6 bases and J lost 1; bases outside the gene matches: 5. CDR3 length: 15 amino acids. Germline CDR1 and CDR2: MDHEN and SYDVKM. The CDR3 DNA sequence: TGTGCCAGCAGGAAAACAGGGGGAAGCAATCAGCCCCAGCATTTT. This codes for CASRKTGGSNQPQHF.

This clone showed up just a few times. This rearrangement joins TRBV7-6 to TRBJ2-1; TRBD1 might be the D (5 bases). Trimming pared 3 bases from V and 0 bases from J, leaving 12 bases between. The germline CDR1 and CDR2 sequences are SGHVS and FNYEAQ. The CDR3 has 16 residues. Here the CDR3 reads CASSLTDMSSYNEQFF. CDR3 in DNA: TGTGCCAGCAGCTTGACGGACATGAGCTCCTACAATGAGCAGTTCTTC.

The V gene is TRBV5-8, the J gene TRBJ1-3; D gene ambiguous. Germline assignment: CDR1 SGHTS and CDR2 YDEGEE. Trimming removed 9 bases from V and 7 bases from J, with 11 bases in between. The CDR3 consists of 11 residues. CDR3 loop: CATGSRNTIYF. CDR3 bases: TGTGCCACTGGTAGCCGGAACACCATATATTTT.

The chain uses TRBV7-9 and TRBJ2-1; no clear D gene. Germline V CDR1 and CDR2: SEHNR, FQNEAQ (reference sequence). The CDR3 contains 13 residues. V was clipped by 1 base and J by 9 bases, with 10 bases between them. The CDR3 here is CASSLDARSEQFF. The CDR3 nucleotides read TGTGCCAGCAGCTTAGATGCTAGGAGTGAGCAGTTCTTC. Drawing the rest from reference TRBV7-9 and TRBJ2-1, the complete variable domain is DTGVSQNPRHKITKRGQNVTFRCDPISEHNRLYWYRQTLGQGPEFLTYFQNEAQLEKSRLLSDRFSAERPKGSFSTLEIQRTEQGDSAMYLCASSLDARSEQFFGPGTRLTVL.

This chain links TRBV6-5 with TRBJ1-2; D uncertain. The CDR3 is 15 amino acids. The germline V gene has CDR1 MNHEY and CDR2 SVGAGI. The V end was cut by 0 bases, the J end by 7 bases, with 15 bases between. The CDR3: CASSYSATPAGGYTF. In nucleotides, the CDR3 is TGTGCCAGCAGTTACTCGGCTACACCCGCCGGTGGCTACACCTTC.

V gene TRBV7-2 combines with J gene TRBJ1-4, with 9 bases matching TRBD1. V shed 5 bases, J shed 4 bases, and the junction held 5 bases outside the gene matches. The CDR3 sequence is 15 residues long. From germline, CDR1 is SGHTA and CDR2 FQGNSA. As DNA, the CDR3 is TGTGCCAGCAGCGGCGGGACAGGGCTTAATGAAAAACTGTTTTTT. Translated: CASSGGTGLNEKLFF.

The J gene is TRBJ1-2, the V gene TRBV18, with 8 bases lining up with TRBD1. Germline loops: CDR1 KGHSH, CDR2 LQKENI. The CDR3 extends over 13 amino acids. Unmatched junction bases numbered 3, after V lost 4 bases and J lost 5 bases. CDR3: CASSLDREYGYTF. CDR3 bases: TGTGCCAGCTCACTGGACAGGGAGTATGGCTACACCTTC. Combining the CDR3 with reference TRBV18 and TRBJ1-2 gives the whole variable domain NAGVMQNPRHLVRRRGQEARLRCSPMKGHSHVYWYRQLPEEGLKFMVYLQKENIIDESGMPKERFSAEFPKEGPSILRIQQVVRGDSAAYFCASSLDREYGYTFGSGTRLTVV.

V gene TRBV19 combines with J gene TRBJ1-5, with D hard to call. In germline, CDR1 is LNHDA, CDR2 SQIVND (reference sequence). V was clipped by 7 bases and J by 5 bases, with 9 bases between them. CDR3 length: 12 residues. The CDR3 spells CASTRGDQPQHF. CDR3 nucleotide sequence: TGTGCCAGTACCCGCGGGGATCAGCCCCAGCATTTT.

The rearrangement joins TRBV7-3 to TRBJ2-1; 7 bases fit TRBD2. Trimming at V came to 5 bases and at J to 8 bases, leaving 12 bases not matched to a gene. In germline, CDR1 is SGHTA, CDR2 FQGTGA. The CDR3 has 15 residues. CDR3 coding DNA: TGTGCCAGCAGCCCAGGACTGGGGGAGGGCCATGAGCAGTTCTTC. Residues: CASSPGLGEGHEQFF.

The chain has TRBV5-1 and TRBJ2-3; D remains unclear. CDR1 SGHRS and CDR2 YFSETQ come from the germline V gene. Trimming pared 5 bases from V and 0 bases from J, leaving 4 bases between. The CDR3 runs 12 residues. CDR3 residues: CASSSSTDTQYF. The CDR3 DNA sequence: TGCGCCAGCAGTAGTAGCACAGATACGCAGTATTTT.

The rearrangement uses TRBV11-3 and TRBJ2-4; the D gene is possibly TRBD1 (8 bases). Trimming pared 1 base from V and 8 bases from J, leaving 12 bases between. Looked up from germline, CDR1 is SGHNT and CDR2 is YENEEA. CDR3 length equals 14 residues. The CDR3 protein is CASSLGQGRDIQYF. The DNA of the CDR3 is TGTGCCAGCAGCTTAGGACAGGGGAGGGACATTCAGTACTTC.

This chain joins TRBV7-9 and TRBJ1-1; D not certain. The V end was cut by 4 bases, the J end by 0 bases, with 6 bases between. The germline gives CDR1 SEHNR, CDR2 FQNEAQ (reference sequence). The CDR3 covers 13 residues. The CDR3 region is CASSSRMNTEAFF. CDR3 nucleotides: TGTGCCAGCAGCTCCCGCATGAACACTGAAGCTTTCTTT.

The chain has TRBV18 and TRBJ2-7; D might be TRBD1 (5 bases). Trimming took off 3 bases at V and 0 bases at J, with 9 bases between the two ends. Per germline, CDR1 KGHSH and CDR2 LQKENI. The CDR3 runs 14 residues. CDR3 nucleotides: TGTGCCAGCTCACCGTTCAGGGACTCCTACGAGCAGTACTTC. Translated, it gives CASSPFRDSYEQYF.

This clone was counted a single time. The CDR3 coding sequence is TGTGCCAGCTCAACCAACACTGAAGCTTTCTTT. This sequence encodes CASSTNTEAFF. The chain is built from TRBV18 and TRBJ1-1, with D uncertain. Trimming left V 5 bases short and J 2 bases short, with 3 bases between. Looked up from germline, CDR1 is KGHSH and CDR2 is LQKENI. CDR3 length: 11 amino acids.

The chain has TRBV23-1 and TRBJ1-2, with 9 positions matching TRBD1. TRBV23-1 is annotated as an ORF whose role is uncertain. V trimming: 0 bases; J trimming: 7 bases; junction bases outside the gene matches: 9. This CDR3 has 16 amino acids. CDR3 DNA: TGCGCCAGCAGTCAATCTAACAGGGGGCGCGGGGGTGGCTACACCTTC. It encodes CASSQSNRGRGGGYTF.

The V gene is TRBV5-8, the J gene TRBJ2-2; D is possibly TRBD2 (5 bases). Looked up from germline, CDR1 is SGHTS and CDR2 is YDEGEE. V lost 3 bases, J lost 1 base, and 16 bases lay in between. This CDR3 comprises 17 residues. The CDR3 DNA follows: TGTGCCAGCAGCTGGATCGTAACTAGTGTGAACACCGGGGAGCTGTTTTTT. Its protein product is CASSWIVTSVNTGELFF.

The genes are TRBV2 and TRBJ1-1; D is uncertain. The CDR3 sequence is 14 residues long. Germline CDR1 SNHLY, CDR2 FYNNEI. Trimming took off 4 bases at V and 2 bases at J, with 11 bases between the two ends. The CDR3 loop is CASSVGPGNTEAFF. The CDR3 nucleotides are TGTGCCAGCAGTGTAGGCCCGGGCAACACTGAAGCTTTCTTT.

The rearrangement joins TRBV27 to TRBJ2-3; 7 bases fit TRBD2. V shed 7 bases, J shed 3 bases, and the junction held 13 bases outside the gene matches. This CDR3 spans 16 amino acids. Per the germline V gene, CDR1 is MNHEY and CDR2 is SMNVEV (reference sequence). The CDR3 is CASTTLPAGRTDTQYF. In nucleotides, the CDR3 is TGTGCCAGCACCACCCTCCCAGCGGGAAGGACAGATACGCAGTATTTT.

The genes are TRBV6-2 or TRBV6-3 and TRBJ2-7, with 9 bases that match TRBD2. V was clipped by 2 bases and J by 0 bases; unmatched bases: 17. CDR3 length: 20 amino acids. Germline V gives CDR1 MNHEY, CDR2 SVGEGT. CDR3 loop: CASSYPMPSTLAGFSYEQYF. CDR3 sequence (DNA): TGTGCCAGCAGTTACCCCATGCCCTCGACGCTAGCGGGATTCTCCTACGAGCAGTACTTC.

The chain couples TRBV2 to TRBJ2-2; 8 bases fit TRBD1. This CDR3 comprises 18 residues. Trimming removed 7 bases from V and 0 bases from J; junction bases left unmatched: 13. Germline CDR1 SNHLY, CDR2 FYNNEI. For the CDR3, the DNA is TGTGCCAGCATTCCGTGGTTCGGACAGGGCCCGAACACCGGGGAGCTGTTTTTT. Its protein product is CASIPWFGQGPNTGELFF.

This chain links TRBV6-5 with TRBJ2-3; unclear D gene. V was trimmed by 6 bases and J by 1 base, leaving 8 bases between them. Germline V gene sequence: CDR1 MNHEY, CDR2 SVGAGI. This CDR3 contains 13 residues. CDR3 in DNA: TGTGCCAGCAGCCGCGACCGCACAGATACGCAGTATTTT. Protein: CASSRDRTDTQYF.

Here the CDR3 reads CASSIESGRINNEQFF. CDR3 in DNA: TGTGCCAGTAGTATAGAGAGCGGGAGGATCAACAATGAGCAGTTCTTC. This sequence joins TRBV19 and TRBJ2-1, with TRBD2 matching 9 bases. Germline V gene lookup returns CDR1 LNHDA and CDR2 SQIVND (reference sequence). This CDR3 contains 16 residues. V shed 0 bases and J 5 bases; nucleotides not matched to a gene: 5.